This is a list of T cell receptor beta chains from one sample in a study of cytomegalovirus exposure and HLA in healthy donors. TCRdb's copy holds only in-frame clones and misses some; the assay was immunoSEQ multiplex PCR. This sample has approximately 100,000 clones, with about three quarters found just once. The sequenced sample consisted of PBMCs. The receptors stem from a man in his forties or fifties in good health and CMV-seronegative. CDR3s include the opening cysteine and the closing phenylalanine or tryptophan. A D gene is named only where the DNA matches it firmly. Size values are once, few and many counts, or a class for expanded clones, and some rows have none.

size	V	D	J	CDR3	DNA
.	TRBV5-1	TRBD2	TRBJ2-1	CASRLTSGDYNEQFF	TGCGCCAGCAGGCTAACTAGCGGGGACTACAATGAGCAGTTCTTC
.	TRBV6-1	TRBD1	TRBJ2-7	CASRDGTEREQYF	TGCGCCAGCAGAGACGGGACAGAGCGGGAGCAGTACTTC
.	TRBV6-5	.	TRBJ1-1	CASTPTSRSGGEAFF	TGTGCCAGCACACCTACCTCACGGTCGGGGGGTGAAGCTTTCTTT
.	TRBV14	.	TRBJ1-2	CASSHMRQSLYGYTF	TGTGCCAGCAGCCATATGAGACAGTCTTTATATGGCTACACCTTC
once	TRBV15	.	TRBJ1-1	CATSKKQDTEAFF	TGTGCCACCAGCAAAAAACAGGACACTGAAGCTTTCTTT
.	TRBV19	.	TRBJ1-5	CASSALTPLGSQPQHF	TGTGCCAGCTCTGCTCTGACGCCGCTAGGCAGTCAGCCCCAGCATTTT
few	TRBV9	TRBD1	TRBJ1-1	CASSPLTGGTEAFF	TGTGCCAGCAGCCCTCTAACAGGGGGCACTGAAGCTTTCTTT
.	TRBV5-1	.	TRBJ2-5	CASSIGAWETQYF	TGCGCCAGCAGCATAGGAGCCTGGGAGACCCAGTACTTC
.	TRBV5-1	TRBD1	TRBJ2-1	CASSQPRTGAYNEQFF	TGCGCCAGCAGCCAACCGCGGACAGGGGCCTACAATGAGCAGTTCTTC
.	TRBV5-1	.	TRBJ1-3	CASSPQVSSGNTIYF	TGCGCCAGCAGCCCCCAGGTCAGCTCTGGAAACACCATATATTTT
once	TRBV19	.	TRBJ2-3	CASRYTDTQYF	TGTGCCAGTAGGTACACAGATACGCAGTATTTT
.	TRBV7-2	.	TRBJ1-2	CASSSPGTMYGYTF	TGTGCCAGCAGCTCACCCGGGACAATGTATGGCTACACCTTC
.	TRBV6-1	.	TRBJ1-5	CASSEVGEGRRGNSNQPQHF	TGTGCCAGCAGTGAAGTGGGTGAGGGACGGCGGGGGAATAGCAATCAGCCCCAGCATTTT
.	TRBV5-4	.	TRBJ1-1	CASSANRVGTEAFF	TGTGCCAGCAGCGCGAACAGGGTGGGTACTGAAGCTTTCTTT
few	TRBV28	TRBD1	TRBJ1-2	CASSSRDRAYTF	TGTGCCAGCAGTTCCCGGGACAGGGCCTACACCTTC
.	TRBV5-6	TRBD1	TRBJ1-4	CASSSVGQGSEELFF	TGTGCCAGCAGCTCCGTGGGACAGGGTTCGGAAGAACTGTTTTTT
.	TRBV19	TRBD1	TRBJ2-6	CASIEQGARGANVLTF	TGTGCCAGTATAGAACAGGGGGCGCGTGGGGCCAACGTCCTGACTTTC
.	TRBV20-1	.	TRBJ1-1	CSARLGAEAFF	TGCAGTGCTAGACTCGGTGCTGAAGCTTTCTTT
once	TRBV4-3	.	TRBJ2-7	CASSQEPRYEQYF	TGCGCCAGCAGCCAAGAGCCGCGGTACGAGCAGTACTTC
.	TRBV6-6	TRBD2	TRBJ2-1	CASSRTSGGYNEQFF	TGTGCCAGCAGCCGGACTAGCGGGGGGTACAATGAGCAGTTCTTC
.	TRBV7-9	.	TRBJ2-3	CASSYTSGLGTDTQYF	TGTGCCAGCAGCTACACGTCGGGACTCGGCACAGATACGCAGTATTTT
.	TRBV19	TRBD1	TRBJ2-1	CASSTMLRTGTRTQFF	TGTGCCAGTAGTACCATGCTTCGGACAGGAACGCGCACCCAGTTCTTC
.	TRBV5-4	TRBD1	TRBJ2-7	CASSVGQGHYEQYF	TGTGCCAGCAGCGTGGGACAGGGGCACTACGAGCAGTACTTC
.	TRBV2	.	TRBJ2-5	CASRTTRQETQYF	TGTGCCAGCAGGACGACTAGGCAAGAGACCCAGTACTTC
.	TRBV9	.	TRBJ2-3	CASSVAGPDTQYF	TGTGCCAGCAGCGTGGCAGGGCCAGATACGCAGTATTTT
.	TRBV27	.	TRBJ1-4	CASKSQINEKLFF	TGTGCCAGCAAATCCCAGATTAATGAAAAACTGTTTTTT
.	TRBV7-9	.	TRBJ2-7	CASSLLGGEQYF	TGTGCCAGCAGCTTATTGGGGGGCGAGCAGTACTTC
once	TRBV18	.	TRBJ1-2	CASSPPQAYHGYTF	TGTGCCAGCTCACCACCGCAGGCCTATCATGGCTACACCTTC
.	TRBV9	.	TRBJ1-6	CASSVRGFNSPLHF	TGTGCCAGCAGCGTAAGAGGGTTTAATTCACCCCTCCACTTT
.	TRBV6-6	.	TRBJ1-6	CASSWSSYNSPLHF	TGTGCCAGCTCGTGGAGCTCCTATAATTCACCCCTCCACTTT
.	TRBV14	TRBD2	TRBJ2-7	CASSPPGLAAYEQYF	TGTGCCAGCAGCCCCCCGGGGCTAGCGGCCTACGAGCAGTACTTC
.	TRBV7-9	.	TRBJ2-5	CASSLGEYQETQYF	TGTGCCAGCAGCTTAGGAGAATACCAAGAGACCCAGTACTTC
.	TRBV14	TRBD1	TRBJ2-7	CASSQPGTGGDEQYF	TGTGCCAGCAGCCAACCCGGGACAGGGGGCGACGAGCAGTACTTC
.	TRBV27	.	TRBJ1-2	CASSSTGNSYGYTF	TGTGCCAGCAGTTCCACCGGGAATTCCTATGGCTACACCTTC
.	TRBV13	TRBD1	TRBJ1-2	CASSSRQGGVYGYTF	TGTGCCAGCAGCTCCCGACAGGGGGGGGTGTATGGCTACACCTTC
.	TRBV12-2	.	TRBJ2-5	CASRLEASGSQETQYF	TGTGCAAGTCGCTTAGAGGCAAGCGGATCCCAAGAGACCCAGTACTTC
.	TRBV12-5	TRBD1	TRBJ2-7	CASGLNWGQGVPYEQYF	TGTGCTAGTGGTTTGAATTGGGGACAGGGTGTTCCCTACGAGCAGTACTTC
once	TRBV7-7	TRBD2	TRBJ2-2	CASSLATGGANTGELFF	TGTGCCAGCAGCTTAGCGACCGGGGGGGCGAACACCGGGGAGCTGTTTTTT
.	TRBV18	.	TRBJ2-7	CASSLTGGANEQYF	TGTGCCAGCTCACTAACCGGTGGAGCCAACGAGCAGTACTTC
.	TRBV20-1	.	TRBJ1-2	CSASSSYGYTF	TGCAGTGCTAGTTCCAGCTATGGCTACACCTTC
.	TRBV5-6	TRBD1	TRBJ1-1	CASSSGQHTEAFF	TGTGCCAGCAGCTCGGGACAGCACACTGAAGCTTTCTTT
.	TRBV6-6	TRBD2	TRBJ2-1	CASSSGGCEQFF	TGTGCCAGCAGTTCGGGGGGATGTGAGCAGTTCTTC
once	TRBV5-1	TRBD1	TRBJ1-1	CASRIGGQGITEAFF	TGCGCCAGCAGAATCGGGGGACAGGGAATCACTGAAGCTTTCTTT
.	TRBV21-1	.	TRBJ2-3	CASSKDSTGLDTQYF	TGTGCCAGCAGCAAAGATTCTACGGGTTTAGATACGCAGTATTTT